This passage covers 12 T cell receptor beta chains from one sample sequenced in a study of cytomegalovirus exposure and HLA in healthy donors. Researchers ran the PCR with 60 Vbeta and 13 Jbeta primers. Assay: immunoSEQ multiplex PCR; the TCRdb copy retains only in-frame clones and omits some. This sample has about 43,000 clones, with approximately 57% found just once. Sequencing was carried out using PBMCs. All receptors come from a man aged 55 to 70 in good health and CMV-seropositive.

The chain couples TRBV2 to TRBJ1-5; D gene unclear. The CDR3 loop spans 15 amino acids. Germline assignment: CDR1 SNHLY and CDR2 FYNNEI. V lost 6 bases and J 2 bases, leaving 14 bases between the germline ends. The CDR3 nucleotides are TGTGCCAGCAGCGCTTTCCGAGCTGGCAATCAGCCCCAGCATTTT. It is translated as CASSAFRAGNQPQHF. The complete variable domain, with remaining parts taken from reference TRBV2 and TRBJ1-5, reads EPEVTQTPSHQVTQMGQEVILRCVPISNHLYFYWYRQILGQKVEFLVSFYNNEISEKSEIFDDQFSVERPDGSNFTLKIRSTKLEDSAMYFCASSAFRAGNQPQHFGDGTRLSIL.

V gene TRBV7-6 combines with J gene TRBJ2-1, with a weak D call TRBD2 (6 bases). Germline loops: CDR1 SGHVS, CDR2 FNYEAQ. The CDR3 has 15 amino acids. Trimming stripped 1 base from V and 7 bases from J, with 14 bases between. CDR3 sequence: CASSLVPGVGNEQFF. In nucleotides, the CDR3 is TGTGCCAGCAGCTTAGTCCCGGGAGTAGGTAATGAGCAGTTCTTC. The full variable domain, completed using reference TRBV7-6 and TRBJ2-1, is GAGVSQSPRYKVTKRGQDVALRCDPISGHVSLYWYRQALGQGPEFLTYFNYEAQQDKSGLPNDRFSAERPEGSISTLTIQRTEQRDSAMYRCASSLVPGVGNEQFFGPGTRLTVL.

V usage is TRBV6-6 and J usage is TRBJ2-3, with 9 bases identical to TRBD1. The V and J ends lost 7 bases and 5 bases, in that order; junction bases with no gene match: 10. Germline CDR1 MNHNY, CDR2 SVGAGI (reference sequence). The CDR3 totals 15 residues. The CDR3 loop reads CASTASGTGRDTQYF. CDR3 nucleotide sequence: TGTGCCAGCACCGCGTCGGGGACAGGGCGAGATACGCAGTATTTT.

J is TRBJ2-2 and V is TRBV5-1, with 12 bases fitting TRBD2. Trimming took 4 bases from V and 7 from J; bases not matched to a gene: 8. The CDR3 is 16 residues long. Germline V gene sequence: CDR1 SGHRS, CDR2 YFSETQ. This chain's CDR3 is CASSRLAGVRDGELFF. The CDR3 DNA sequence: TGCGCCAGCAGCCGACTAGCGGGAGTCAGGGACGGGGAGCTGTTTTTT.

This clone was counted between two and nine times. The V and J genes are TRBV7-2 and TRBJ2-1, with a weak D call TRBD1 (6 bases). The V gene lost 0 bases and the J gene lost 2 bases, with 8 bases spanning the gap. CDR3 length: 15 residues. Per the germline V gene, CDR1 is SGHTA and CDR2 is FQGNSA. This CDR3 reads CASSLATGAYNEQFF. The CDR3 DNA reads TGTGCCAGCAGCTTAGCGACAGGAGCCTACAATGAGCAGTTCTTC.

This clone was detected only a few times. The genes are TRBV4-1 and TRBJ2-4; weak D call: TRBD2 (6 bases). V lost 1 base and J 4 bases, leaving 20 bases between the germline ends. Germline V gene sequence: CDR1 MGHRA, CDR2 YSYEKL. The CDR3 spans 18 residues. The CDR3 here is CASSQGRSWGRTKNIQYF. The DNA for the CDR3 is TGCGCCAGCAGCCAAGGAAGGAGCTGGGGGAGGACAAAAAACATTCAGTACTTC.

In this sample, this clone turned up a few times. This chain uses TRBV11-2 with TRBJ2-3, with TRBD2 matching over 14 bases. Germline V gene data show CDR1 as SGHAT and CDR2 as FQNNGV. The trim removed 5 bases at V and 6 bases at J, leaving 7 bases unmatched. The CDR3 runs to 16 residues. CDR3 sequence: CASSLGTSGSSDTQYF. The CDR3 DNA reads as TGTGCCAGCAGCCTCGGGACTAGCGGGAGTTCGGATACGCAGTATTTT. Supplemented by reference TRBV11-2 and TRBJ2-3, the full variable domain reads EAGVAQSPRYKIIEKRQSVAFWCNPISGHATLYWYQQILGQGPKLLIQFQNNGVVDDSQLPKDRFSAERLKGVDSTLKIQPAKLEDSAVYLCASSLGTSGSSDTQYFGPGTRLTVL.

Notes on this clone: The junction differs from germline at one of its ends, possibly a read error. The J gene is TRBJ1-1, the V gene TRBV7-2; unclear D gene. This CDR3 spans 14 amino acids. Germline assignment: CDR1 SGHTA and CDR2 FQGNSA. The CDR3 DNA follows: TGTGCCAGCAGGTTAGCGCCAGAGAACACTGAAGCTTTCTTT. Its translation is CASRLAPENTEAFF.

The gene calls are TRBV5-1 and TRBJ2-1, with D possibly TRBD2 on 6 matching bases. The CDR3 is made up of 15 amino acids. CDR1 is SGHRS, CDR2 YFSETQ, per germline. V was cut by 0 bases and J by 7 bases, with 14 bases left in between. CDR3 nucleotides: TGCGCCAGCAGCTTGGTAGGGACTCGTCAGAATGAGCAGTTCTTC. Translated: CASSLVGTRQNEQFF. Together with reference TRBV5-1 and TRBJ2-1, the CDR3 gives the full variable domain: KAGVTQTPRYLIKTRGQQVTLSCSPISGHRSVSWYQQTPGQGLQFLFEYFSETQRNKGNFPGRFSGRQFSNSRSEMNVSTLELGDSALYLCASSLVGTRQNEQFFGPGTRLTVL.

The chain combines TRBV29-1 with TRBJ2-1, with 13 bases that match TRBD2. CDR1 is SQVTM and CDR2 is ANQGSEA in the germline V gene. CDR3 length: 13 residues. V trimming: 5 bases; J trimming: 10 bases; junction bases outside the gene matches: 5. CDR3 sequence: CSVRTSGGGEQFF. The CDR3 region has the DNA TGCAGCGTTCGGACTAGCGGGGGTGGAGAGCAGTTCTTC.

The rearrangement links TRBV19 to TRBJ2-3, with TRBD1 identical over 7 bases. This CDR3 is 15 amino acids long. Trimming cost V 5 bases and J 2 bases; bases outside gene matches: 7. Germline-derived CDR1 and CDR2 are LNHDA and SQIVND (reference sequence). CDR3 bases: TGTGCCAGTAGTGTACAGGGGAGTTACACAGATACGCAGTATTTT. Its translation is CASSVQGSYTDTQYF.

The chain has TRBV7-2 and TRBJ2-1; possibly TRBD2 for D (6 bases). Germline CDR1 is SGHTA and CDR2 is FQGNSA. The CDR3 covers 12 residues. V dropped 5 bases and J dropped 10 bases, with 12 bases sitting between them. CDR3 nucleotides: TGTGCCAGCAGCCCTCGAGGGAGGGAGCAGTTCTTC. The encoded protein is CASSPRGREQFF. Combining the CDR3 with reference TRBV7-2 and TRBJ2-1 gives the whole variable domain GAGVSQSPSNKVTEKGKDVELRCDPISGHTALYWYRQSLGQGLEFLIYFQGNSAPDKSGLPSDRFSAERTGGSVSTLTIQRTQQEDSAVYLCASSPRGREQFFGPGTRLTVL.